This entry lists 10 T cell receptor beta chains sequenced from one sample in a study of blood T cell repertoires in COVID-19. Repertoires were generated with immunoSEQ multiplex PCR, while TCRdb's copy carries only in-frame clones and drops some. Of approximately 250,000 clones listed, 70% to 85% are singletons. Sequenced input: PBMCs or T cells enriched from blood (not recorded which). The receptors shown here come from a man aged 35 to 55 who had recovered from COVID-19.

V gene TRBV12-5 combines with J gene TRBJ1-2; 7 bases agree with TRBD1. The V gene's germline CDR1 is LGHNT and CDR2 FRNRAP. The CDR3 spans 14 residues. V lost 5 bases, J lost 4 bases, and 7 bases stayed unmatched. In DNA form, the CDR3 reads TGTGCTAGTGGTCAACAAACAGGGGCCTATGGCTACACCTTC. Its translation: CASGQQTGAYGYTF.

The genes are TRBV4-1 and TRBJ2-3; no definite D call. V lost 0 bases and J 6 bases, leaving 16 bases between the germline ends. Germline values: CDR1 MGHRA, CDR2 YSYEKL. CDR3 length: 16 amino acids. CDR3 bases: TGCGCCAGCAGCCAAGATAACCGCTACTGGTCCGATACGCAGTATTTT. It encodes CASSQDNRYWSDTQYF.

The chain carries TRBV5-1 and TRBJ1-1; D gene uncertain. The V and J ends lost 0 bases and 4 bases respectively, with 13 bases between them. The CDR3 consists of 15 residues. Germline V lookup: CDR1 SGHRS, CDR2 YFSETQ. The CDR3, as DNA: TGCGCCAGCAGCTTGGTTGGCGGGAAAGGCACTGAAGCTTTCTTT. Amino acid sequence: CASSLVGGKGTEAFF.

This clone turned up a few times. The chain joins TRBV10-3 to TRBJ1-4, with TRBD1 matching over 9 bases. Germline CDR1 and CDR2: ENHRY and SYGVKD. The ends lost 1 base at V and 5 bases at J; junction bases unmatched: 5. The CDR3 totals 16 residues. The CDR3 DNA follows: TGTGCCATCAGTGAGTTCTCCGGGACAGGGAATGAAAAACTGTTTTTT. As protein: CAISEFSGTGNEKLFF.

This clone appeared once. The junction differs from germline at one of its ends, possibly a read error. J is TRBJ2-7 and V is TRBV7-3; 7 bases match TRBD1. The germline gives CDR1 SGHTA, CDR2 FQGTGA. This CDR3 is 18 amino acids long. The CDR3 DNA follows: TGTACCAGCAGCACCGGGACAGTTCTGGGTCTGGAGGCCTACGAGCAGTACTTC. It yields the protein CTSSTGTVLGLEAYEQYF.

This chain uses TRBV5-1 with TRBJ1-2; D is unresolved. The CDR3 is made up of 13 amino acids. V shed 4 bases and J shed 0 bases, with 7 bases lying between them. CDR1 is SGHRS and CDR2 is YFSETQ in the germline V gene. Here the CDR3 DNA reads TGCGCCAGCAGCCCGACTGCTAACTATGGCTACACCTTC. Translated, it gives CASSPTANYGYTF.

The rearrangement uses TRBV9 and TRBJ1-6; possible D gene TRBD1, 5 bases. The germline V and J ends were trimmed by 2 bases and 4 bases, with 13 bases remaining between them. The germline gives CDR1 SGDLS, CDR2 YYNGEE. This CDR3 is built from 16 residues. The CDR3 here is CASSVTPGLYNSPLHF. The CDR3 DNA follows: TGTGCCAGCAGCGTGACCCCGGGACTTTATAATTCACCCCTCCACTTT. The full variable domain, with the rest looked up from reference TRBV9 and TRBJ1-6, is DSGVTQTPKHLITATGQRVTLRCSPRSGDLSVYWYQQSLDQGLQFLIQYYNGEERAKGNILERFSAQQFPDLHSELNLSSLELGDSALYFCASSVTPGLYNSPLHFGNGTRLTVT.

The chain carries TRBV29-1 and TRBJ2-1; 7 nucleotides line up with TRBD2. From germline, CDR1 is SQVTM and CDR2 ANQGSEA. The CDR3 has 13 residues. After removal of 5 bases from V and 3 bases from J, the junction contained 4 bases not matched to a gene. This CDR3 reads CSVRGGSYNEQFF. In DNA, the CDR3 is TGCAGCGTTCGAGGCGGGAGCTACAATGAGCAGTTCTTC.

The chain links TRBV20-1 to TRBJ2-1; no clear D gene. The CDR3 length is 10 residues. The germline V gene has CDR1 DFQATT and CDR2 SNEGSKA (reference sequence). The CDR3 nucleotides read TGCAAAACCCGCCAGGCTGAGCAGTTCTTC. Encoded protein: CKTRQAEQFF.

This chain links TRBV6-5 with TRBJ1-2; D is uncertain. V lost 2 bases, J lost 6 bases, and 13 bases lay in between. CDR1 and CDR2 from the germline V gene are MNHEY and SVGAGI. This CDR3 comprises 14 residues. CDR3 residues: CASSYLARSDGYTF. The CDR3 DNA sequence: TGTGCCAGCAGTTACCTGGCGCGGTCTGATGGCTACACCTTC.